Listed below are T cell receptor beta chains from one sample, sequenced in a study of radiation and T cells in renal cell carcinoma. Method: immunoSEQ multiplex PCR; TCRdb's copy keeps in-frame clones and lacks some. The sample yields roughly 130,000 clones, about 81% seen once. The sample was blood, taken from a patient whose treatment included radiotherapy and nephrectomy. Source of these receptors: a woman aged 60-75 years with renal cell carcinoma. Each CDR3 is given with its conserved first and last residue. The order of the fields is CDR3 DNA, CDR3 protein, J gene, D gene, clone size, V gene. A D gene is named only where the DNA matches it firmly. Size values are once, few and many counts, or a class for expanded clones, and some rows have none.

CDR3nt: TGTGCCAGCAGCCCAGGGGGGCCCTCGGAAAAACTGTTTTTT; CDR3aa: CASSPGGPSEKLFF; j_gene: TRBJ1-4; d_gene: TRBD1; abundance: NA; v_gene: TRBV5-4
CDR3nt: TGTGCCAGCAGAAGACAGGCGGAACCCTACGAGCAGTACTTC; CDR3aa: CASRRQAEPYEQYF; j_gene: TRBJ2-7; d_gene: NA; abundance: NA; v_gene: TRBV2
CDR3nt: TGTGCCAGCAGTTTAAGAGGCGGCCACACAGATACGCAGTATTTT; CDR3aa: CASSLRGGHTDTQYF; j_gene: TRBJ2-3; d_gene: NA; abundance: NA; v_gene: TRBV27
CDR3nt: TGTGCCAGCAAGGGATCCTATAATTCACCCCTCCACTTT; CDR3aa: CASKGSYNSPLHF; j_gene: TRBJ1-6; d_gene: NA; abundance: NA; v_gene: TRBV6-5
CDR3nt: TGTGCCAGCAGCCAAGATTGGGGAAACACCATATATTTT; CDR3aa: CASSQDWGNTIYF; j_gene: TRBJ1-3; d_gene: NA; abundance: NA; v_gene: TRBV14
CDR3nt: TGCGCCAGCAGTCGGACTAGCGGGGGCACAGATACGCAGTATTTT; CDR3aa: CASSRTSGGTDTQYF; j_gene: TRBJ2-3; d_gene: TRBD2; abundance: NA; v_gene: TRBV4-1
CDR3nt: TGCGCCAGCAGCTTGTCCGTTGGGTCCTCCTCCTACGAGCAGTACTTC; CDR3aa: CASSLSVGSSSYEQYF; j_gene: TRBJ2-7; d_gene: NA; abundance: NA; v_gene: TRBV5-1
CDR3nt: TGTGCCAGTAGTATCTGGGGAAACAGCTACGAGCAGTACTTC; CDR3aa: CASSIWGNSYEQYF; j_gene: TRBJ2-7; d_gene: NA; abundance: NA; v_gene: TRBV19
CDR3nt: TGTGCCACTTCCAGGGAGGGCTACGAGCAGTACTTC; CDR3aa: CATSREGYEQYF; j_gene: TRBJ2-7; d_gene: TRBD2; abundance: NA; v_gene: TRBV10-3
CDR3nt: TGTGCCAGCAGGAACACAAACAGGGACCGGGAAGCTTTCTTT; CDR3aa: CASRNTNRDREAFF; j_gene: TRBJ1-1; d_gene: NA; abundance: NA; v_gene: TRBV6-1
CDR3nt: TGTGCCAGCAGTCATACCGGACGGGATAATTCACCCCTCCACTTT; CDR3aa: CASSHTGRDNSPLHF; j_gene: TRBJ1-6; d_gene: NA; abundance: NA; v_gene: TRBV27
CDR3nt: TGTGCCACCAGCAGAGAAGCTGTGGTCGGCACCGGGGAGCTGTTTTTT; CDR3aa: CATSREAVVGTGELFF; j_gene: TRBJ2-2; d_gene: NA; abundance: NA; v_gene: TRBV15
CDR3nt: TGTGCCAGCAGCTTGAGGGGAGGGGCAGGGAGCTACACCTTC; CDR3aa: CASSLRGGAGSYTF; j_gene: TRBJ1-2; d_gene: NA; abundance: NA; v_gene: TRBV5-4
CDR3nt: TGCGCCAGCAGCCAACTGGACAGTTTCCCCTCCTACGAGCAGTACTTC; CDR3aa: CASSQLDSFPSYEQYF; j_gene: TRBJ2-7; d_gene: NA; abundance: NA; v_gene: TRBV4-1
CDR3nt: TGTGCCAGCAGCACACAGGGCCACGAGCAGTACTTC; CDR3aa: CASSTQGHEQYF; j_gene: TRBJ2-7; d_gene: NA; abundance: NA; v_gene: TRBV6-6
CDR3nt: TGTGCCAGCAGTGAAGAGGGCGGGAACACTGAAGCTTTCTTT; CDR3aa: CASSEEGGNTEAFF; j_gene: TRBJ1-1; d_gene: NA; abundance: NA; v_gene: TRBV2
CDR3nt: TGTGCCTCTCGAAAACAGGAAACGAACACCGGGGAGCTGTTTTTT; CDR3aa: CASRKQETNTGELFF; j_gene: TRBJ2-2; d_gene: NA; abundance: once; v_gene: TRBV11-2
CDR3nt: TGTGCCAGCAAGACTAGCGAGAAAGAGACCCAGTACTTC; CDR3aa: CASKTSEKETQYF; j_gene: TRBJ2-5; d_gene: TRBD2; abundance: NA; v_gene: TRBV6-1
CDR3nt: TGTGCCAGCAGCCAAGGGGAAGCGGAGCATACTAGCACAGATACGCAGTATTTT; CDR3aa: CASSQGEAEHTSTDTQYF; j_gene: TRBJ2-3; d_gene: NA; abundance: NA; v_gene: TRBV4-2
CDR3nt: TGTGCCAGCGGCCCAGGGACGGAGAACACTGAAGCTTTCTTT; CDR3aa: CASGPGTENTEAFF; j_gene: TRBJ1-1; d_gene: NA; abundance: NA; v_gene: TRBV7-9
CDR3nt: TGTGCCAGCAGAACAGGGCACGGCTACACCTTC; CDR3aa: CASRTGHGYTF; j_gene: TRBJ1-2; d_gene: NA; abundance: NA; v_gene: TRBV28
CDR3nt: TGTGCCAGCAGGCATCCCAGAGGACTTGAAGCTTTCTTT; CDR3aa: CASRHPRGLEAFF; j_gene: TRBJ1-1; d_gene: NA; abundance: NA; v_gene: TRBV27
CDR3nt: TGCGCCAGCAGCTCGAGCTCCTACGAGCAGTACTTC; CDR3aa: CASSSSSYEQYF; j_gene: TRBJ2-7; d_gene: NA; abundance: NA; v_gene: TRBV5-1
CDR3nt: TGTGCCAGCAGCTCCGACACCTATGGCTACACCTTC; CDR3aa: CASSSDTYGYTF; j_gene: TRBJ1-2; d_gene: NA; abundance: once; v_gene: TRBV7-9
CDR3nt: TGTGCCAGCAGCGTAGCACCCGGGACTAGCGGGGCTGGAGAGACCCAGTACTTC; CDR3aa: CASSVAPGTSGAGETQYF; j_gene: TRBJ2-5; d_gene: TRBD2; abundance: NA; v_gene: TRBV9
CDR3nt: TGTGCCAGCAGGCGGGAACAGACAACTAATGAAAAACTGTTTTTT; CDR3aa: CASRREQTTNEKLFF; j_gene: TRBJ1-4; d_gene: NA; abundance: NA; v_gene: TRBV6-1
CDR3nt: TGTGCCAGCTCACTTCGCCCGTCGGGGGCCGGGGCAGCGAACACTGAAGCTTTCTTT; CDR3aa: CASSLRPSGAGAANTEAFF; j_gene: TRBJ1-1; d_gene: NA; abundance: once; v_gene: TRBV18
CDR3nt: TGCGCCAGCAGCCACGCAGACAGGGCCGGTTCACCCCTCCACTTT; CDR3aa: CASSHADRAGSPLHF; j_gene: TRBJ1-6; d_gene: TRBD1; abundance: NA; v_gene: TRBV4-1
CDR3nt: TGCAGCGTAGAGTACGAGCAGTACTTC; CDR3aa: CSVEYEQYF; j_gene: TRBJ2-7; d_gene: NA; abundance: NA; v_gene: TRBV29-1
CDR3nt: TGTGCCAGCTCCCTTGACAGGGTCTCGGGCTATGGCTACACCTTC; CDR3aa: CASSLDRVSGYGYTF; j_gene: TRBJ1-2; d_gene: TRBD1; abundance: many; v_gene: TRBV18
CDR3nt: TGTGCCAGCTGCGGTTGGGGGGACAGGGATTATGGCTACACCTTC; CDR3aa: CASCGWGDRDYGYTF; j_gene: TRBJ1-2; d_gene: TRBD1; abundance: NA; v_gene: TRBV6-5
CDR3nt: TGCGCCAGCAGAGAGGGTTCCGGGAGCAATCAGCCCCAGCATTTT; CDR3aa: CASREGSGSNQPQHF; j_gene: TRBJ1-5; d_gene: NA; abundance: NA; v_gene: TRBV5-1
CDR3nt: TGTGCCAGCAGTGTCGTAGACGGGGCCAACGTCCTGACTTTC; CDR3aa: CASSVVDGANVLTF; j_gene: TRBJ2-6; d_gene: NA; abundance: NA; v_gene: TRBV6-1
CDR3nt: TGTGCCAGCAGTGTGGAAGGCGGGAGTGGAGCTCTGTATGAGCAGTTCTTC; CDR3aa: CASSVEGGSGALYEQFF; j_gene: TRBJ2-1; d_gene: TRBD2; abundance: NA; v_gene: TRBV27
CDR3nt: TGTGCCAGCAGTCCAGGGACGGGACGGGTCTATGGCTACACCTTC; CDR3aa: CASSPGTGRVYGYTF; j_gene: TRBJ1-2; d_gene: NA; abundance: NA; v_gene: TRBV28
CDR3nt: TGTGCCAGTAGTAACCAAGGTGGGAGTACTGAAGCTTTCTTT; CDR3aa: CASSNQGGSTEAFF; j_gene: TRBJ1-1; d_gene: NA; abundance: NA; v_gene: TRBV19
CDR3nt: TGTGCCAGTAGTGTACAGGGCTACGAGCAGTACTTC; CDR3aa: CASSVQGYEQYF; j_gene: TRBJ2-7; d_gene: NA; abundance: NA; v_gene: TRBV19